This T cell receptor beta chain was retrieved from a study of PD-1 blockade in classical Hodgkin lymphoma. Broader study findings: For complete responders, baseline diversity was comparable to that of newly diagnosed patients. Baseline TCR diversity was reportedly lower in newly diagnosed patients than in healthy donors. It was reported as lower still in relapsed/refractory patients.

Worth noting for this clone: What it binds is unknown.

After removal of 4 bases from V and 9 bases from J, the junction contained 7 bases not matched to a gene. Germline CDR1 MNHEY, CDR2 SMNVEV (reference sequence). The CDR3 runs to 14 residues. Each of the patients experienced relapse following autologous stem cell transplantation, and their brentuximab vedotin exposure differed. Sequencing was performed with immunoSEQ multiplex PCR; in TCRdb, only in-frame clones are kept and a portion is missing. The repertoire holds around 31,000 clones, with around 70% as singletons. The chain couples TRBV27 to TRBJ1-1; the match to TRBD1 covers 11 bases. The sequence was obtained from a human donor with classical Hodgkin lymphoma. This specimen consisted of peripheral blood mononuclear cells (PBMCs), obtained before the second cycle of nivolumab. The CDR3 is CASSYPGQGGKAFF. The CDR3 coding sequence is TGTGCCAGCAGTTATCCGGGACAGGGGGGAAAAGCTTTCTTT.